Sequencing of this TCR beta chain was carried out in a study of long-term antiretroviral therapy in people with HIV. The run of the v3.0 immunoSEQ assay was at survey level. Assay used: immunoSEQ multiplex PCR; TCRdb lists only in-frame clones, some missing. Of some 29,000 clones in the sample, about 77% were seen once. V was cut by 1 base and J by 2 bases, with 12 bases left in between. The CDR3 runs to 15 residues. Germline V gene lookup returns CDR1 SGHVS and CDR2 FNYEAQ. On this clone itself: Its target is not known.

The study's findings and limits: The ART regimens used between the mid-2000s and the late 2010s may be less effective than current ones. Narrower CDR3 length ranges marked HIV repertoires relative to controls.

This TCR derives from a young man with HIV. The sample here was unsorted PBMCs, taken 1.5 years before starting antiretroviral therapy. The chain carries TRBV7-6 and TRBJ2-7; perhaps TRBD2 as D (5 bases). This CDR3 is CASSLGTAKTYEQYF. CDR3 bases: TGTGCCAGCAGCTTAGGGACTGCGAAAACCTACGAGCAGTACTTC.